The 19 T cell receptor beta chains in this list originate from one sample, sequenced in a study of blood T cell repertoires in COVID-19. The data were produced by immunoSEQ multiplex PCR, yet TCRdb's version contains in-frame clones alone and is incomplete. The sample includes some 290,000 clones, 85% to 95% of them seen just once. Sequencing used PBMCs or T cells enriched from blood (not recorded which). The receptors come from a woman in her twenties or thirties who had been exposed to COVID-19.

This clone has a single count. The chain employs TRBV29-1 and TRBJ1-5; tentative D call: TRBD1 (5 bases). Germline lookup yields CDR1 SQVTM and CDR2 ANQGSEA. The germline V and J ends were trimmed by 3 bases and 11 bases, with 11 bases remaining between them. The CDR3 loop spans 11 amino acids. The CDR3 loop reads CSVETDKAQHF. The CDR3 bases are TGCAGCGTTGAGACGGACAAGGCCCAGCATTTT.

This chain uses TRBV6-1 with TRBJ2-7; 8 bases fit TRBD1. The germline V gene encodes CDR1 MNHNS and CDR2 SASEGT. V was clipped by 3 bases and J by 0 bases; unmatched bases: 1. The CDR3 is made up of 14 amino acids. The CDR3 here is CASSEDRASYEQYF. The CDR3 region has the DNA TGTGCCAGCAGTGAGGACAGGGCCTCCTACGAGCAGTACTTC.

V gene TRBV2 combines with J gene TRBJ2-3, with D tentatively TRBD1 (6 bases). CDR3 size: 14 residues. From germline, CDR1 is SNHLY and CDR2 FYNNEI. V was cut by 6 bases and J by 1 base, with 11 bases left in between. DNA for the CDR3: TGTGCCAGCAGACTACAGGGTGGCACAGATACGCAGTATTTT. The encoded protein is CASRLQGGTDTQYF.

This chain uses TRBV7-2 with TRBJ2-2; TRBD1 might be the D (6 bases). The ends were cut back, 2 bases at V and 3 bases at J, with 10 bases in the middle. Germline CDR1 SGHTA, CDR2 FQGNSA. CDR3 length: 15 residues. CDR3 nucleotide sequence: TGTGCCAGCAGCTTAACAGGGATTGACACCGGGGAGCTGTTTTTT. As protein: CASSLTGIDTGELFF.

The chain has TRBV5-1 and TRBJ1-4; 10 bases fit TRBD1. The V gene's germline CDR1 is SGHRS and CDR2 YFSETQ. This CDR3 spans 17 amino acids. With V trimmed by 4 bases and J by 2 bases, 8 bases remained unmatched. This CDR3 is CASSAGQGGETNEKLFF. The CDR3, as DNA: TGCGCCAGCAGCGCTGGACAGGGGGGTGAGACTAATGAAAAACTGTTTTTT.

The V and J genes are TRBV5-1 and TRBJ2-2, with a tentative D call TRBD2 (6 bases). The CDR3 extends over 15 amino acids. V shed 4 bases and J shed 2 bases, with 12 bases lying between them. Germline loops: CDR1 SGHRS, CDR2 YFSETQ. CDR3 protein: CASSLPGVNTGELFF. CDR3 coding DNA: TGCGCCAGCAGCCTCCCGGGGGTTAACACCGGGGAGCTGTTTTTT.

V gene TRBV28 combines with J gene TRBJ1-6; D unclear. This CDR3 spans 14 amino acids. Deletions cut 6 bases from V and 0 bases from J, with 6 bases between. Germline loops: CDR1 MDHEN, CDR2 SYDVKM. The CDR3 DNA reads TGTGCCAGCAGCGAGAGCTCCTATAATTCACCCCTCCACTTT. This translates into CASSESSYNSPLHF. Full variable domain (rest looked up from reference TRBV28 and TRBJ1-6): DVKVTQSSRYLVKRTGEKVFLECVQDMDHENMFWYRQDPGLGLRLIYFSYDVKMKEKGDIPEGYSVSREKKERFSLILESASTNQTSMYLCASSESSYNSPLHFGNGTRLTVT.

The chain is built from TRBV11-3 and TRBJ2-7; D uncertain. V lost 1 base and J 0 bases, leaving 7 bases between the germline ends. CDR1 and CDR2 (germline): SGHNT, YENEEA. This CDR3 has 14 amino acids. The CDR3 loop reads CASSLGQNSYEQYF. For the CDR3, the DNA is TGTGCCAGCAGCTTAGGTCAGAACTCCTACGAGCAGTACTTC.

CDR3 DNA sequence: TGTGCCAGCAGCCATAGCGGTGGGGGAGCTGAAGCTTTCTTT. Amino acid sequence: CASSHSGGGAEAFF. The rearrangement links TRBV7-8 to TRBJ1-1; D perhaps matches TRBD1 (5 bases). Trimming cost V 5 bases and J 6 bases, with 16 bases left between them. Germline V gene lookup returns CDR1 SGHVS and CDR2 FQNEAQ. CDR3 length equals 14 residues.

The V and J genes are TRBV2 and TRBJ2-7; D is possibly TRBD1 (6 bases). V lost 7 bases and J 0 bases, leaving 16 bases between the germline ends. This CDR3 has 15 residues. Germline CDR1 SNHLY, CDR2 FYNNEI. The CDR3 loop is CASTKGDGTSYEQYF. CDR3 coding DNA: TGTGCCAGCACAAAGGGGGACGGAACCTCCTACGAGCAGTACTTC.

In DNA, the CDR3 is TGTGCCAGCAGCTTGGGCAGCTCCTTCAATCAGCCCCAGCATTTT. This sequence encodes CASSLGSSFNQPQHF. The gene calls are TRBV7-9 and TRBJ1-5; no clear D gene. There are 15 residues in the CDR3. The germline CDR1 and CDR2 sequences are SEHNR and FQNEAQ (reference sequence). V lost 3 bases to trimming and J lost 3 bases, with 12 bases between them.

The J gene is TRBJ2-2, the V gene TRBV4-3, with 11 nucleotides matching TRBD2. CDR1 LGHNA and CDR2 YSLEER come from the germline V gene. J was trimmed by 7 bases and V by 4 bases; bases with no gene match: 8. This CDR3 has 16 residues. In DNA form, the CDR3 reads TGCGCCAGCAGCCCCCGTAGCGGGGGGGCAGGCGGGGAGCTGTTTTTT. Translation gives CASSPRSGGAGGELFF.

This clone has more than one count but fewer than ten. The chain employs TRBV10-3 and TRBJ1-5; 9 bases line up with TRBD1. The length of the CDR3 is 13 residues. The germline V gene has CDR1 ENHRY and CDR2 SYGVKD. Trimming at V came to 6 bases and at J to 5 bases, leaving 2 bases not matched to a gene. CDR3 sequence reads: CAIRRDRDQPQHF. In DNA form, the CDR3 reads TGTGCCATCAGGAGGGACAGGGATCAGCCCCAGCATTTT.

This chain connects TRBV6-5 to TRBJ2-1, with a possible D match to TRBD1 (5 bases). The V and J ends lost 5 bases and 10 bases respectively, with 18 bases between them. Germline CDR1 reads MNHEY; CDR2 reads SVGAGI. The CDR3 contains 14 residues. The CDR3 here is CASSPYRQSPEQFF. The CDR3 region has the DNA TGTGCCAGCAGTCCTTATAGACAGTCCCCGGAGCAGTTCTTC.

The rearrangement links TRBV6-5 to TRBJ2-7; D is possibly TRBD1 (5 bases). The CDR3 is made up of 15 amino acids. CDR1 and CDR2 (germline): MNHEY, SVGAGI. Trimming left V 0 bases short and J 0 bases short, with 9 bases between. This chain's CDR3 is CASSYSTDSSYEQYF. CDR3 nucleotide sequence: TGTGCCAGCAGTTACTCCACCGACAGCTCCTACGAGCAGTACTTC.

This chain links TRBV19 with TRBJ2-1; unclear D gene. Germline V lookup: CDR1 LNHDA, CDR2 SQIVND (reference sequence). V gave up 1 base and J gave up 11 bases, with 6 bases separating them. This CDR3 is 11 amino acids long. The CDR3 is CASSIVRKQFF. CDR3 nucleotides: TGTGCCAGTAGTATAGTGAGGAAGCAGTTCTTC.

The V call is TRBV5-1, the J call TRBJ2-2; maybe TRBD1 (5 bases). V lost 0 bases to trimming and J lost 9 bases, with 12 bases between them. This CDR3 region has 14 residues. Germline CDR1 is SGHRS and CDR2 is YFSETQ. Written as DNA, the CDR3 is TGCGCCAGCAGCTTGGACCCAGGGTACCGGGAGCTGTTTTTT. Its protein is CASSLDPGYRELFF.

The chain carries TRBV28 and TRBJ1-4; 9 positions match TRBD1. The ends lost 4 bases at V and 6 bases at J; junction bases unmatched: 6. The CDR3 consists of 15 residues. Germline-derived CDR1 and CDR2 are MDHEN and SYDVKM. CDR3 DNA: TGTGCCAGCAGTTCATGGGACAGGGAGGATGAAAAACTGTTTTTT. The encoded protein is CASSSWDREDEKLFF.

This clone occurred once. Written as DNA, the CDR3 is TGTGCCAGCAGTTTATCCCACAGAGCCACTAACTATGGCTACACCTTC. This gives the protein CASSLSHRATNYGYTF. The J gene is TRBJ1-2, the V gene TRBV27; D ambiguous. This CDR3 spans 16 amino acids. V was clipped by 0 bases and J by 0 bases, with 11 bases between them. Germline V gene sequence: CDR1 MNHEY, CDR2 SMNVEV (reference sequence).